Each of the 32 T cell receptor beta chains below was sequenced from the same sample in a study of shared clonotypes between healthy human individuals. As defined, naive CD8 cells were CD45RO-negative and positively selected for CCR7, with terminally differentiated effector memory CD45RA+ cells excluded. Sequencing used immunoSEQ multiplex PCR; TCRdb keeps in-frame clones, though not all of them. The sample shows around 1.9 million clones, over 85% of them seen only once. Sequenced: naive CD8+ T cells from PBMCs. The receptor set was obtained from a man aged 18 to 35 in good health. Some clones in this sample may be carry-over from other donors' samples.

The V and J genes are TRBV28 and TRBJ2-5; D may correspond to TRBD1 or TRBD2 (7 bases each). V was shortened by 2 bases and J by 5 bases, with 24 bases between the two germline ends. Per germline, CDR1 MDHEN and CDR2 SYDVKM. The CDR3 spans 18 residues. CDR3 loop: CASSLRRSGPRGGETQYF. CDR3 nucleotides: TGTGCCAGCAGTTTAAGACGATCGGGCCCCAGGGGGGGGGAGACCCAGTACTTC.

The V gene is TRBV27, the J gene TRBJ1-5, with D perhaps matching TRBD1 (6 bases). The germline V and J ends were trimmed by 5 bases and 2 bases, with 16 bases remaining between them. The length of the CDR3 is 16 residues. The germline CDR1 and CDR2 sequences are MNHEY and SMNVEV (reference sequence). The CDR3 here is CASSPQQGWGNQPQHF. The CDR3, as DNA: TGTGCCAGCAGTCCACAACAGGGATGGGGCAATCAGCCCCAGCATTTT.

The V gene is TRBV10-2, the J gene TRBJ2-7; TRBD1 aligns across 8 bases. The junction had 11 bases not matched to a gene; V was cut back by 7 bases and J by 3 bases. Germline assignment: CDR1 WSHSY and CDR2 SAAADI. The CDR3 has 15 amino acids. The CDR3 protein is CASTTTGEGFYEQYF. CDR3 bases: TGCGCCAGCACTACGACAGGGGAAGGGTTCTACGAGCAGTACTTC.

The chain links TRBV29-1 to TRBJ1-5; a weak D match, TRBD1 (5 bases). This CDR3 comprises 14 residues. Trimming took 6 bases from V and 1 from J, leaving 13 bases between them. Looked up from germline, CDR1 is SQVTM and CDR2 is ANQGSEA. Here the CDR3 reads CSVLWGESNQPQHF. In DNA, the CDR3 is TGCAGCGTCTTATGGGGCGAGAGCAATCAGCCCCAGCATTTT.

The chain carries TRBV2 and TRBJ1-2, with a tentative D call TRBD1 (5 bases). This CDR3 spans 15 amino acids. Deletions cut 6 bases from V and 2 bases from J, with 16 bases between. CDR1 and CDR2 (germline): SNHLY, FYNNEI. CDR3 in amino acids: CASRAGRGYNYGYTF. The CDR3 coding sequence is TGTGCCAGCAGGGCGGGTCGGGGCTACAACTATGGCTACACCTTC.

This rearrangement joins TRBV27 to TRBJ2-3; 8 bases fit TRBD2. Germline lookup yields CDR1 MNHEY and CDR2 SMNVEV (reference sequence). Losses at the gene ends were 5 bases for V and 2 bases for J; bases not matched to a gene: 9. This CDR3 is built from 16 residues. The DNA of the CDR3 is TGTGCCAGCAGTGCACTAGCGGAGCTCTTCACAGATACGCAGTATTTT. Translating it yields CASSALAELFTDTQYF.

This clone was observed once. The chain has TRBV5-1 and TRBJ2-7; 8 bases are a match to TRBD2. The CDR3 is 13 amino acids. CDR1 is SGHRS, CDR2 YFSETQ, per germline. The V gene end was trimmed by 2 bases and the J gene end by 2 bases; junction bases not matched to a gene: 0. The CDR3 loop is CASSFGGAYEQYF. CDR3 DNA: TGCGCCAGCAGCTTCGGGGGGGCCTACGAGCAGTACTTC.

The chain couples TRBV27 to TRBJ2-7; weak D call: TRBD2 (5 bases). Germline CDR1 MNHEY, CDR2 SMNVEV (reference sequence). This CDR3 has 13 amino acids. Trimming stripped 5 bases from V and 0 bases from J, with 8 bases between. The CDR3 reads CASSPDYSYEQYF. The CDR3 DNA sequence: TGTGCCAGCAGTCCCGACTACTCCTACGAGCAGTACTTC.

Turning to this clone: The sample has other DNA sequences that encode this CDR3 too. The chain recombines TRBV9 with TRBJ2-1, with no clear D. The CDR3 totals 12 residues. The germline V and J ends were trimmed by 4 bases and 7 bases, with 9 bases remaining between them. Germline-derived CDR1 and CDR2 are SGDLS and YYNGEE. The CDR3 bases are TGTGCCAGCAGCCCCCCAGCTAATGAGCAGTTCTTC. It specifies CASSPPANEQFF. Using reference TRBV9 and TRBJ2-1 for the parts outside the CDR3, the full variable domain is DSGVTQTPKHLITATGQRVTLRCSPRSGDLSVYWYQQSLDQGLQFLIQYYNGEERAKGNILERFSAQQFPDLHSELNLSSLELGDSALYFCASSPPANEQFFGPGTRLTVL.

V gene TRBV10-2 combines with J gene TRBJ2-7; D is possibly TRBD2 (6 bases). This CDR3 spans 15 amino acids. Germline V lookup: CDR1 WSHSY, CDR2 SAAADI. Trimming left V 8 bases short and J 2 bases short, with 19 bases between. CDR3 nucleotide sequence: TGCGCCAGCTGGGGCAGCGGCGGGACCACCTACGAGCAGTACTTC. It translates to CASWGSGGTTYEQYF.

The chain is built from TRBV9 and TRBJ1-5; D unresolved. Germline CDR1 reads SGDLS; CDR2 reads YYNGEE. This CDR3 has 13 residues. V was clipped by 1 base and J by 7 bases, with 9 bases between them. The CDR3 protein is CASSVLPNQPQHF. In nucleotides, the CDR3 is TGTGCCAGCAGCGTACTACCGAACCAGCCCCAGCATTTT.

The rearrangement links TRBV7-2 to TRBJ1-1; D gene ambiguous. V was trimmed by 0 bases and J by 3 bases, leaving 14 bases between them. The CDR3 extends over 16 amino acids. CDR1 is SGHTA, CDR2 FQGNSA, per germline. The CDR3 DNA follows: TGTGCCAGCAGCTTAGCGCCAGGCCTCATATACACTGAAGCTTTCTTT. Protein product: CASSLAPGLIYTEAFF. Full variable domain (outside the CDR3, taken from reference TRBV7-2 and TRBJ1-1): GAGVSQSPSNKVTEKGKDVELRCDPISGHTALYWYRQSLGQGLEFLIYFQGNSAPDKSGLPSDRFSAERTGGSVSTLTIQRTQQEDSAVYLCASSLAPGLIYTEAFFGQGTRLTVV.

CDR3 sequence (DNA): TGTGCCAGCAGCCTACTAGCGGGAGTAGAGGAGCAGTACTTC. Translating it yields CASSLLAGVEEQYF. The chain uses TRBV28 and TRBJ2-7; TRBD2 agrees at 11 bases. CDR3 length: 14 amino acids. V trimming: 6 bases; J trimming: 7 bases; junction bases outside the gene matches: 8. Germline CDR1 reads MDHEN; CDR2 reads SYDVKM.

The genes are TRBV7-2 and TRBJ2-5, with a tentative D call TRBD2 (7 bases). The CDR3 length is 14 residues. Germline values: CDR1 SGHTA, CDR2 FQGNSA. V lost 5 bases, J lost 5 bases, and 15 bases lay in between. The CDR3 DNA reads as TGTGCCAGCAGCCCGAGGGGGGGTCGGGAGACCCAGTACTTC. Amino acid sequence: CASSPRGGRETQYF.

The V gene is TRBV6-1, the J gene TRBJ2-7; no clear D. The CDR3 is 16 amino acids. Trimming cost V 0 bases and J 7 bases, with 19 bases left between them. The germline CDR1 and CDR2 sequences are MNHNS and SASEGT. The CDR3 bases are TGTGCCAGCAGTGAAGCGATCGTCTTCTCTCAGTGGGAGCAGTACTTC. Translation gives CASSEAIVFSQWEQYF.

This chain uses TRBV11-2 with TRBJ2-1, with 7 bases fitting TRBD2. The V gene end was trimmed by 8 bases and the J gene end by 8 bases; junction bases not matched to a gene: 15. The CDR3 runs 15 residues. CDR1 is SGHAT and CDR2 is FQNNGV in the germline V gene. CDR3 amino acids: CASRSPWAGDHEQFF. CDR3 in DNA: TGTGCCAGCCGATCCCCGTGGGCGGGAGACCATGAGCAGTTCTTC.

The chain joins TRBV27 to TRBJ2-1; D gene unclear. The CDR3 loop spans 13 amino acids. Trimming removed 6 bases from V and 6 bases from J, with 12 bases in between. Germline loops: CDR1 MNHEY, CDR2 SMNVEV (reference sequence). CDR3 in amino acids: CASRGRARNEQFF. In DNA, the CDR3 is TGTGCCAGCAGAGGTAGAGCCCGCAATGAGCAGTTCTTC.

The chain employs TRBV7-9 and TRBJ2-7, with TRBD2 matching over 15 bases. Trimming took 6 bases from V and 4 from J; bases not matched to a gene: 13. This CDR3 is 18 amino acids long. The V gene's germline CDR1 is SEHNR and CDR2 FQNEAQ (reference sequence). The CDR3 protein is CASSNPPGTSGRKYEQYF. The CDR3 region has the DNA TGTGCCAGCAGTAACCCTCCGGGGACTAGCGGGAGGAAGTACGAGCAGTACTTC.

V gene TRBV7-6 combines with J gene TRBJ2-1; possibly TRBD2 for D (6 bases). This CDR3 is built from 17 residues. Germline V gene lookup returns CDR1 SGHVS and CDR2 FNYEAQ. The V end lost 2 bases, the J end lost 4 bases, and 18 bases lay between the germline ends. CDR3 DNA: TGTGCCAGCAGCTTATTTGGTCTCCGCGGGACTTACAATGAGCAGTTCTTC. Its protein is CASSLFGLRGTYNEQFF.

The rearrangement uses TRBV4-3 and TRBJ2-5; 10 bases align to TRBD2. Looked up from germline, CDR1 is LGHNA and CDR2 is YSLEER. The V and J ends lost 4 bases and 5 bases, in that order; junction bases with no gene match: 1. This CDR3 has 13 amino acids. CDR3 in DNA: TGCGCCAGCAGCCCGGGACTAGCGGAGACCCAGTACTTC. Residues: CASSPGLAETQYF.

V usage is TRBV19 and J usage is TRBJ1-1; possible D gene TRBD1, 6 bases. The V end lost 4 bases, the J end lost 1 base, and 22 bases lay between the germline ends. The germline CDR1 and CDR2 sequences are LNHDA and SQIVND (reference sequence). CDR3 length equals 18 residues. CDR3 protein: CASSRPWTAAAGNTEAFF. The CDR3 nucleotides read TGTGCCAGTAGTAGACCATGGACAGCTGCCGCGGGGAACACTGAAGCTTTCTTT. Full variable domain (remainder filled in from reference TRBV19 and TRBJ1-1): DGGITQSPKYLFRKEGQNVTLSCEQNLNHDAMYWYRQDPGQGLRLIYYSQIVNDFQKGDIAEGYSVSREKKESFPLTVTSAQKNPTAFYLCASSRPWTAAAGNTEAFFGQGTRLTVV.

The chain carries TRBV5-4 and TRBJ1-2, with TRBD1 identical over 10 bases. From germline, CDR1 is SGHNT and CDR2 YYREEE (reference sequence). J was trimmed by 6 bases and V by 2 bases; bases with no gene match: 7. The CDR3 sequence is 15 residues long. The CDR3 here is CASSLGTGDVNGYTF. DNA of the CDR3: TGTGCCAGCAGCTTAGGGACAGGGGATGTAAATGGCTACACCTTC.

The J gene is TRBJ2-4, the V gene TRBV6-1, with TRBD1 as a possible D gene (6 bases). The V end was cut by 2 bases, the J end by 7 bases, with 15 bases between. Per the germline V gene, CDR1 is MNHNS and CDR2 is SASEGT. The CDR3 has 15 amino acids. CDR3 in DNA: TGTGCCAGCAGTGAATACGCTTTGGGGGCGAACATTCAGTACTTC. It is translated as CASSEYALGANIQYF.

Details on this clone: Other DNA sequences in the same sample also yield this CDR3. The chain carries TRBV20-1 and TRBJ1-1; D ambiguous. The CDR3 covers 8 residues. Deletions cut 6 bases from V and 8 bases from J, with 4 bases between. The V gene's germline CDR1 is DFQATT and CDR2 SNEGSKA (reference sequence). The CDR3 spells CSAGEAFF. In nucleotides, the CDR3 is TGCAGTGCCGGAGAAGCTTTCTTT.

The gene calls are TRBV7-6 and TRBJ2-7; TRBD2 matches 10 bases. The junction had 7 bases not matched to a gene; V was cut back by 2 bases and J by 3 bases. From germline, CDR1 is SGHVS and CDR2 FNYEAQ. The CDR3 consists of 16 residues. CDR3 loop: CASSLMEPSGSYEQYF. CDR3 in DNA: TGTGCCAGCAGCTTAATGGAACCTAGCGGGAGCTACGAGCAGTACTTC.

The CDR3 nucleotides are TGTGCCAGTAGTCACCCGGGCACTGAAGCTTTCTTT. This translates into CASSHPGTEAFF. The V and J genes are TRBV19 and TRBJ1-1; no clear D. The CDR3 totals 12 residues. Germline V gives CDR1 LNHDA, CDR2 SQIVND (reference sequence). The V end lost 5 bases, the J end lost 4 bases, and 8 bases lay between the germline ends.

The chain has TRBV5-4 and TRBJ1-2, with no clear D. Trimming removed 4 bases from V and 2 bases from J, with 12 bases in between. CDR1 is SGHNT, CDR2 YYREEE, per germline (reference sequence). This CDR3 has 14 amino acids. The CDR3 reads CASSPAGVNYGYTF. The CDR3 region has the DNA TGTGCCAGCAGCCCGGCCGGGGTGAACTATGGCTACACCTTC.

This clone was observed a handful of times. The DNA of the CDR3 is TGTGCCAGCACCAAGGGACCAACGGGGGAAAAACTGTTTTTT. This sequence encodes CASTKGPTGEKLFF. This chain uses TRBV7-9 with TRBJ1-4, with TRBD1 as a possible D gene (5 bases). Germline V gene lookup returns CDR1 SEHNR and CDR2 FQNEAQ (reference sequence). The CDR3 sequence is 14 residues long. V dropped 7 bases and J dropped 8 bases, with 17 bases sitting between them.

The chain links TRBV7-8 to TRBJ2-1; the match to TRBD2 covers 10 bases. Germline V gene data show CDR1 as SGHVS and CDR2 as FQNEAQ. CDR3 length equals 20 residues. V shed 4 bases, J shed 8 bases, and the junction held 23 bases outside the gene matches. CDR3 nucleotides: TGTGCCAGCAGCTCCCTCTTAGCGGGAGGAACAGGTGCCACCACAGATGAGCAGTTCTTC. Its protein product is CASSSLLAGGTGATTDEQFF.

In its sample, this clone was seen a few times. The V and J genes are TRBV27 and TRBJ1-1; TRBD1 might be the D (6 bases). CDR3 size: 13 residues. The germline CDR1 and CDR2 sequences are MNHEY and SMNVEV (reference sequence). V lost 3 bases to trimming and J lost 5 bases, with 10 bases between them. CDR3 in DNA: TGTGCCAGCAGTTTTAGGGGGAAAACTGAAGCTTTCTTT. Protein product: CASSFRGKTEAFF.

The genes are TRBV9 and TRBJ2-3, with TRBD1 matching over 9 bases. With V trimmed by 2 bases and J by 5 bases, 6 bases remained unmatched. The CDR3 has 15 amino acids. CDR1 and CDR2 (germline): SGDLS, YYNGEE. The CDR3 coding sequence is TGTGCCAGCAGCGTGGGACAGGGACATCAAGATACGCAGTATTTT. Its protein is CASSVGQGHQDTQYF.

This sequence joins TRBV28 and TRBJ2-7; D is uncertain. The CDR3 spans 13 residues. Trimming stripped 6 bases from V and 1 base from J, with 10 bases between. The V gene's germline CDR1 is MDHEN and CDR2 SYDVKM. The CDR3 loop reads CASRPYGSYEQYF. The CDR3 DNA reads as TGTGCCAGCAGACCATATGGGTCCTACGAGCAGTACTTC. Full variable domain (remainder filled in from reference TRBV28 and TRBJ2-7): DVKVTQSSRYLVKRTGEKVFLECVQDMDHENMFWYRQDPGLGLRLIYFSYDVKMKEKGDIPEGYSVSREKKERFSLILESASTNQTSMYLCASRPYGSYEQYFGPGTRLTVT.